This note documents a single TCR beta chain sequence. The authors sequenced patients whose flow cytometry had shown CD8+CD57+ cell expansion. The sample comes from a study of CD8+CD57+ T cells in acquired aplastic anemia. For the study at large: Sorted CD4+ plus CD8+ cells gave DNA averaging approximately 2.9 ug.

The template for TCR beta VDJ and CDR3 sequence profiling was genomic DNA. In TCRdb, the reads were re-called with MiXCR into one record per CDR3 protein. In the table there are about 120,000 distinct CDR3 sequences, approximately 41% of which are singletons. CDR3 length: 14 residues. The V gene lost 6 bases and the J gene lost 2 bases, with 14 bases spanning the gap. Looked up from germline, CDR1 is ENHRY and CDR2 is SYGVKD. Sequenced: sorted CD4+, CD8+, or CD8+CD57+ T cells (not recorded which) from PBMCs. The rearrangement links TRBV10-3 to TRBJ2-7, with a possible D match to TRBD1 (5 bases). This TCR came from a human donor with aplastic anemia. The chain's CDR3 is CAIRELDKPYEQYF. The CDR3 bases are TGTGCCATCAGGGAGCTGGACAAGCCCTACGAGCAGTACTTC.